This T cell receptor beta chain was profiled in a study of neurological immune-mediated disorders. The sample holds many counts of this clonotype. Sequence at one end of the junction differs from germline and may be a read error. The study built unsorted libraries from 2 million PBMCs kept at -80 C. This CDR3 has 13 residues. Germline lookup yields CDR1 SGHRS and CDR2 YFSETQ. In every sequencing run, more than 170 million TCR-beta sequences were generated from 15-18 subjects. TCRdb re-analysed the 5' RACE reads in MiXCR, keeping a single row per CDR3 protein. In the table there are under 85,000 distinct CDR3 sequences, around a tenth of which are singletons.

Sequenced: PBMCs. The chain links TRBV5-1 to TRBJ2-1; D gene uncertain. The clonotype comes from a middle-aged man in good health. The CDR3 protein is CASSLVALNEQFF. DNA of the CDR3: TGTGCCAGCAGCTTGGTAGCCCTCAATGAGCAGTTCTTC. Full variable domain (outside the CDR3, taken from reference TRBV5-1 and TRBJ2-1): KAGVTQTPRYLIKTRGQQVTLSCSPISGHRSVSWYQQTPGQGLQFLFEYFSETQRNKGNFPGRFSGRQFSNSRSEMNVSTLELGDSALYLCASSLVALNEQFFGPGTRLTVL.